These 12 T cell receptor beta chains share one sample of origin, sequenced in a study of human T cells and chemical hapten exposure. Time point denoted: patch test 1, 2 weeks after DPC sensitization. Noted treatment: therapeutic diphenylcyclopropenone sensitization with weekly scalp DPC. TCRdb analysed the RACE reads with MiXCR anew, one entry per CDR3 protein. The sample holds tens of thousands of distinct CDR3 sequences; 9.3% are singletons and the top ten take 4.5%. The material sequenced was whole blood, taken in connection with sensitization to the hapten diphenylcyclopropenone (DPC). The receptor source for this set is a woman in her forties or fifties with alopecia areata. Some clones in this sample may be carry-over from other donors' samples.

This clonotype was observed at least ten times. This chain joins TRBV5-1 and TRBJ2-2, with 11 bases fitting TRBD2. Trimming removed 3 bases from V and 5 bases from J; junction bases left unmatched: 6. CDR3 length equals 16 residues. Germline V lookup: CDR1 SGHRS, CDR2 YFSETQ. The CDR3 region has the DNA TGCGCCAGCAGCTCCACTAGCGGGAGTTCAACCGGGGAGCTGTTTTTT. This encodes CASSSTSGSSTGELFF.

This clonotype was observed at least ten times. V is TRBV7-2 and J is TRBJ2-7; 8 positions agree with TRBD2. V trimming: 1 base; J trimming: 3 bases; junction bases outside the gene matches: 2. The length of the CDR3 is 14 residues. CDR1 is SGHTA and CDR2 is FQGNSA in the germline V gene. The CDR3 sequence is CASSLGLANYEQYF. DNA for the CDR3: TGTGCCAGCAGCTTAGGACTAGCGAACTACGAGCAGTACTTC.

This chain uses TRBV28 with TRBJ2-3; 11 bases line up with TRBD2. The germline CDR1 and CDR2 sequences are MDHEN and SYDVKM. Trimming at V came to 3 bases and at J to 0 bases, leaving 5 bases not matched to a gene. The CDR3 is 17 amino acids. The CDR3 sequence: CASSFYGLAGSTDTQYF. The CDR3 DNA reads as TGTGCCAGCAGTTTCTACGGACTAGCGGGCAGCACAGATACGCAGTATTTT.

This clonotype was seen many times. The gene calls are TRBV23-1 and TRBJ2-7; D tentatively fits TRBD1 or TRBD2 (5 bases each). TRBV23-1 is an open reading frame, and its role is uncertain. This CDR3 contains 17 residues. The V gene lost 6 bases and the J gene lost 7 bases, with 28 bases spanning the gap. The CDR3 protein is CASRHRFPRDPSKEQYF. The CDR3 DNA reads TGCGCCAGCAGGCACAGGTTTCCCCGGGACCCAAGCAAGGAGCAGTACTTC.

Only one count was recorded for this clonotype. This may be a read error, as it is one base from a much larger clone. The chain uses TRBV6-6 and TRBJ1-2; D uncertain. CDR3 length: 17 amino acids. CDR1 is MNHNY, CDR2 SVGAGI, per germline (reference sequence). CDR3 nucleotides: TGTGCCAGCAGTTACTCGAATATTGCCAGCCCTAACTATGGCTACGCCTTC. Its protein is CASSYSNIASPNYGYAF.

This clonotype was detected ten times or more. The CDR3 DNA is TGCAGTGCTAGAGATCCGCTAGCGGGACGGGGTGAGCAGTTCTTC. Amino acids: CSARDPLAGRGEQFF. The J gene is TRBJ2-1, the V gene TRBV20-1; 9 bases line up with TRBD2. This CDR3 comprises 15 residues. Trimming cost V 0 bases and J 9 bases; bases outside gene matches: 9. Germline V gene data show CDR1 as DFQATT and CDR2 as SNEGSKA (reference sequence).

This clonotype was found many times. The chain joins TRBV2 to TRBJ2-2; TRBD1 aligns across 10 bases. J was trimmed by 2 bases and V by 6 bases; bases with no gene match: 3. This CDR3 is built from 15 residues. Germline V CDR1 and CDR2: SNHLY, FYNNEI. DNA for the CDR3: TGTGCCAGCAGGGGGGACAGGGGAAACACCGGGGAGCTGTTTTTT. Protein product: CASRGDRGNTGELFF.

This clonotype was seen many times. The chain links TRBV20-1 to TRBJ1-2, with D possibly matching TRBD1 (6 bases). The CDR3 spans 15 residues. The V end lost 0 bases, the J end lost 4 bases, and 15 bases lay between the germline ends. In germline, CDR1 is DFQATT, CDR2 SNEGSKA (reference sequence). CDR3 amino acids: CSARDGAGASYGYTF. The CDR3 region has the DNA TGCAGTGCTAGAGATGGGGCGGGGGCGTCCTATGGCTACACCTTC.

The chain uses TRBV12-3 or TRBV12-4 and TRBJ1-5, with 8 positions matching TRBD1. Trimming at V came to 6 bases and at J to 4 bases, leaving 11 bases not matched to a gene. CDR3 length equals 16 residues. The CDR3 DNA is TGTGCCAGCAGATCCGACAGGGGTTGGGGGAATCAGCCCCAGCATTTT. It encodes CASRSDRGWGNQPQHF.

This clonotype showed up many times. The chain carries TRBV6-2 or TRBV6-3 and TRBJ2-5; perhaps TRBD1 as D (6 bases). Per germline, CDR1 MNHEY and CDR2 SVGEGT. Trimming took 6 bases from V and 3 from J, leaving 14 bases between them. The CDR3 runs 14 residues. The CDR3 region has the DNA TGTGCCAGCAGACTTTGGACAGCTGAAGAGACCCAGTACTTC. Amino acids: CASRLWTAEETQYF.

In this sample, this clonotype turned up many times. The rearrangement joins TRBV27 to TRBJ1-2; weak D call: TRBD1 (5 bases). V lost 5 bases, J lost 8 bases, and 21 bases lay in between. The CDR3 sequence is 15 residues long. Germline lookup yields CDR1 MNHEY and CDR2 SMNVEV (reference sequence). CDR3 nucleotides: TGTGCCAGCAGTCTCATGTTGGGACCGATCGGGGGCTACACCTTC. Amino acids: CASSLMLGPIGGYTF.

This clonotype was recorded once. This chain joins TRBV2 and TRBJ2-5, with 7 bases aligning to TRBD2. V dropped 7 bases and J dropped 4; count of bases not matched to a gene: 9. This CDR3 region has 14 residues. The germline V gene has CDR1 SNHLY and CDR2 FYNNEI. Here the CDR3 reads CASTSYAGAETQYF. CDR3 coding DNA: TGTGCCAGCACTTCCTACGCGGGAGCAGAGACCCAGTACTTC.